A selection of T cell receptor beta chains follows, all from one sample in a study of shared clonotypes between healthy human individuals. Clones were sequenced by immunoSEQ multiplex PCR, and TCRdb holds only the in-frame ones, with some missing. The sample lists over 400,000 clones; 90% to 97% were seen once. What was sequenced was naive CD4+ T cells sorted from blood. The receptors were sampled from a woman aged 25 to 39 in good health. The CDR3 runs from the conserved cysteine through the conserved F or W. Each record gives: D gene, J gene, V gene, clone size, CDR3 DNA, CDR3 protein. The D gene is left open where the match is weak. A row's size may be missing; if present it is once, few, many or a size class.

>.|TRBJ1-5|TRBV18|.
TGTGCCAGCTCACCGGACAGCGATCAGCCCCAGCATTTT
CASSPDSDQPQHF
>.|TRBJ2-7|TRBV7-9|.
TGTGCCAGCAGCTTAGAAGGAACGGATCAGGGGCTGTACGAGCAGTACTTC
CASSLEGTDQGLYEQYF
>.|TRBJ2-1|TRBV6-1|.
TGTGCCAGCAGTGAAGCCAGTTTGATCGGCAATGAGCAGTTCTTC
CASSEASLIGNEQFF
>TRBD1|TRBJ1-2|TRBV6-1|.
TGTGCCAGCAGTGAAAGACAGGGGGATGGCTACACCTTC
CASSERQGDGYTF
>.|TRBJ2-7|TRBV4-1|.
TGCGCCAGCAGCCAAGAGAGAGTAGGGGAGCAGTACTTC
CASSQERVGEQYF
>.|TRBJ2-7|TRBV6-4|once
TGTGCCAGCAGTGAAGAATTAGGGGACAACTACGAGCAGTACTTC
CASSEELGDNYEQYF
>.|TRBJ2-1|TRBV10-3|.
TGTGCCATCAACCCCGACTCCTACAATGAGCAGTTCTTC
CAINPDSYNEQFF
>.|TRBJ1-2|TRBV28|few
TGTGCCAGCAGGAGAACGGGTGACGATGGCTACACCTTC
CASRRTGDDGYTF
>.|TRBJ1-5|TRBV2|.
TGTGCCAGCAGTGAGACAGGACGCAATCAGCCCCAGCATTTT
CASSETGRNQPQHF
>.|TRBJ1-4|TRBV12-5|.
TGTGCTAGTGGTTTGGGTAGGGATGAAAAACTGTTTTTT
CASGLGRDEKLFF
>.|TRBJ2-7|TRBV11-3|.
TGTGCCAGCAGCTTAGGGGGGTCCGACCGCGAGCAGTACTTC
CASSLGGSDREQYF
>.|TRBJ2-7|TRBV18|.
TGTGCCAGCTCACCACAAAAGGGCCCCTACGAGCAGTACTTC
CASSPQKGPYEQYF
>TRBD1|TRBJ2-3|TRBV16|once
TGTGCCAGCAGCCAAAGGGACAGGAGGGGCACAGATACGCAGTATTTT
CASSQRDRRGTDTQYF
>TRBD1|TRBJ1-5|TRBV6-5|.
TGTGCCAGCAGTGACAGGGCGGATAATCAGCCCCAGCATTTT
CASSDRADNQPQHF
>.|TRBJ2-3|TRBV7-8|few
TGTGCCAGCAGCTTGTCGAGGGATACGCAGTATTTT
CASSLSRDTQYF
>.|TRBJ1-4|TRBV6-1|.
TGTGCCAGCAGTGAGGAAAAACTGTTTTTT
CASSEEKLFF
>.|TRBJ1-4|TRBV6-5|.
TGTGCCAGCAGTTACTCCTGGGACGGTAGAAATGAAAAACTGTTTTTT
CASSYSWDGRNEKLFF
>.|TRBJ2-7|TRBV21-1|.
TGTGCCAGCAGTGAACTAGCGGGAGAAACCTACGAGCAGTACTTC
CASSELAGETYEQYF
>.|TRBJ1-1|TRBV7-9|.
TGTGCCAGCAGCCTTTTGATAGACACTGAAGCTTTCTTT
CASSLLIDTEAFF
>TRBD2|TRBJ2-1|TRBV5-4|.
TGTGCCAGCAGCCAGGGACTAGCGGGAGAAAATGAGCAGTTCTTC
CASSQGLAGENEQFF
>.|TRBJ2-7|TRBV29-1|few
TGCAGCGTCTTGGGTGCGGGCGCCTACGAGCAGTACTTC
CSVLGAGAYEQYF
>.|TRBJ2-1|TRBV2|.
TGTGCCAGCATTTGGGGCAATGAGCAGTTCTTC
CASIWGNEQFF
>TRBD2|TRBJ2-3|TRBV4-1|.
TGCGCCAGCAGCCAGGGACTAGCGGGAAGGGGTGATACGCAGTATTTT
CASSQGLAGRGDTQYF
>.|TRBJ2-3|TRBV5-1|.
TGCGCCAGCAGCTTGGAAAGCGGGAGCACAGATACGCAGTATTTT
CASSLESGSTDTQYF
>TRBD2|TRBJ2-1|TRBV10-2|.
TGCGCCAGCACGATAGCGGGAGCCAACAATGAGCAGTTCTTC
CASTIAGANNEQFF
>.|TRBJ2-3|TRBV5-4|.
TGTGCCAGCAGCTTACCGGGCCGAGGGGCGGATACGCAGTATTTT
CASSLPGRGADTQYF
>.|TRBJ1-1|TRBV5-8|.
TGTGCCAGCAGCTTGTATAGAGGGTCCGGGAACACTGAAGCTTTCTTT
CASSLYRGSGNTEAFF
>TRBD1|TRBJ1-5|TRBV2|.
TGTGCCAGCGGTGTTGGGACAGGTTATAGCAATCAGCCCCAGCATTTT
CASGVGTGYSNQPQHF
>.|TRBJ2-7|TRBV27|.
TGTGCCAGCAGTTCGACAGGTTACTACGAGCAGTACTTC
CASSSTGYYEQYF
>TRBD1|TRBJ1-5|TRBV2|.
TGTGCCATTGGGGACAGGGATAATCAGCCCCAGCATTTT
CAIGDRDNQPQHF
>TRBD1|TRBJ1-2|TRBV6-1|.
TGTGCCAGCAGCGGACAGGCTAACTATGGCTACACCTTC
CASSGQANYGYTF
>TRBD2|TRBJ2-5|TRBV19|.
TGTGCCAGCAGCGGGGGGGCTTATGGAGAGACCCAGTACTTC
CASSGGAYGETQYF
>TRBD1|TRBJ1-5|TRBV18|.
TGTGCCAGCTCACCACTCGGGTTGGCAGGGGGTCAGCCCCAGCATTTT
CASSPLGLAGGQPQHF
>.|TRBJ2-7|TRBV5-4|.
TGTGCCAGCAGCTCCGAGGCCCCGGGATACGAGCAGTACTTC
CASSSEAPGYEQYF
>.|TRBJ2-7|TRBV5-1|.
TGCGCCAGCAGCCCCAGGGCAAACCTAGTCCACGAGCAGTACTTC
CASSPRANLVHEQYF
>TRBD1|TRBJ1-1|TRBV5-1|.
TGCGCCAGCAGCTTGGTTTCAGGGGGCACTGAAGCTTTCTTT
CASSLVSGGTEAFF
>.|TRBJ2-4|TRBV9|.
TGTGCCAGCAGCGTAGGTGGGACCAAAAACATTCAGTACTTC
CASSVGGTKNIQYF
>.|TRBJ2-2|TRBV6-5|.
TGTGCCAGCAGTTACTATCCGGGAGACACCGGGGAGCTGTTTTTT
CASSYYPGDTGELFF
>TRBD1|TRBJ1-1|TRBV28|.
TGTGCCAGCAGTTTCCTCGGGACAGGGGTGTTGCCCATGAACACTGAAGCTTTCTTT
CASSFLGTGVLPMNTEAFF
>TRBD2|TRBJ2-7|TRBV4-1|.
TGCGCCAGCAGCCAAGTAGGGACTAGCGATTACGAGCAGTACTTC
CASSQVGTSDYEQYF